These 6 T cell receptor beta chains share one sample of origin, sequenced in a study of blood T cell repertoires in COVID-19. The table came from immunoSEQ multiplex PCR; TCRdb's copy has only in-frame clones and leaves some out. The sample contains over 200,000 clones, around 81% of which appear only once. The material sequenced was peripheral blood. These receptors originate from a man over 45 with active or convalescent COVID-19.

In this sample, this clone turned up once. The chain has TRBV2 and TRBJ2-2; 7 bases fit TRBD2. Germline CDR1 reads SNHLY; CDR2 reads FYNNEI. With V trimmed by 2 bases and J by 1 base, 1 base remained unmatched. The CDR3 has 15 residues. The CDR3 reads CASSESGVNTGELFF. CDR3 coding DNA: TGTGCCAGCAGTGAAAGCGGGGTGAACACCGGGGAGCTGTTTTTT.

This chain joins TRBV5-1 and TRBJ1-1; 11 bases map to TRBD1. The germline V gene encodes CDR1 SGHRS and CDR2 YFSETQ. The CDR3 has 16 amino acids. The trim removed 0 bases at V and 1 base at J, leaving 2 bases unmatched. The CDR3 sequence is CASSLVGTGGNTEAFF. CDR3 nucleotide sequence: TGCGCCAGCAGCTTGGTCGGGACAGGGGGGAACACTGAAGCTTTCTTT.

The rearrangement joins TRBV24-1 to TRBJ2-3; a possible D gene is TRBD2 (5 bases). Between the trimmed V and J ends, which lost 9 bases and 0 bases, there was a span of 12 bases. Germline V gene lookup returns CDR1 KGHDR and CDR2 SFDVKD. The CDR3 is made up of 14 amino acids. The CDR3: CATSPSRSTDTQYF. For the CDR3, the DNA is TGTGCCACCTCCCCTAGCAGGAGCACAGATACGCAGTATTTT.

A word on this clone: A read error may produce the germline difference seen at one junction end. The chain joins TRBV20-1 to TRBJ1-1; tentatively, D is TRBD1 (6 bases). Germline CDR1 DFQATT, CDR2 SNEGSKA (reference sequence). The CDR3 has 9 residues. CDR3 coding DNA: TGCAGTGCTAGAGAAACAGGGATCTTT. Its protein is CSARETGIF.

The chain carries TRBV9 and TRBJ2-1; the D is unclear. The germline V gene has CDR1 SGDLS and CDR2 YYNGEE. The CDR3 has 12 amino acids. V lost 4 bases and J 8 bases, leaving 10 bases between the germline ends. CDR3 amino acids: CASSPPSHEQFF. CDR3 bases: TGTGCCAGCAGCCCTCCCTCTCATGAGCAGTTCTTC.

The chain couples TRBV2 to TRBJ2-7; unclear D gene. This CDR3 has 11 residues. CDR1 and CDR2 from the germline V gene are SNHLY and FYNNEI. The V end was cut by 5 bases, the J end by 3 bases, with 5 bases between. The CDR3 reads CASSSSYEQYF. The CDR3, as DNA: TGTGCCAGCAGTTCGAGCTACGAGCAGTACTTC. The whole variable domain, filled in from reference TRBV2 and TRBJ2-7, reads EPEVTQTPSHQVTQMGQEVILRCVPISNHLYFYWYRQILGQKVEFLVSFYNNEISEKSEIFDDQFSVERPDGSNFTLKIRSTKLEDSAMYFCASSSSYEQYFGPGTRLTVT.